This T cell receptor beta chain was observed in a study of T-cell reconstitution after alpha-beta-depleted transplantation in children. Preparation of the TCRbeta library was carried out with unique molecular identifiers. TCRdb used MiXCR to reprocess the PCR reads, holding one entry per CDR3 protein. The sample yields about 360,000 distinct CDR3 sequences, 10% to 15% seen once. The TCR comes from a human donor who donated a stem cell graft to a child with Fanconi anemia. This specimen consisted of PBMCs, obtained from the stem cell graft.

The CDR3 here is CASSYSSPGTDTQYF. In DNA form, the CDR3 reads TGTGCCAGCAGTTACTCGTCCCCAGGGACAGATACGCAGTATTTT. The chain employs TRBV6-5 and TRBJ2-3, with TRBD1 as a possible D gene (5 bases). Trimming left V 0 bases short and J 3 bases short, with 10 bases between. The CDR3 totals 15 residues. Germline V gene lookup returns CDR1 MNHEY and CDR2 SVGAGI.